The 23 T cell receptor beta chains below were found in one sample sequenced in a study of blood T cell repertoires in COVID-19. Generated by immunoSEQ multiplex PCR, the TCRdb table keeps only in-frame clones and is missing some. This table has roughly 150,000 clones, about nine tenths appearing once. The source material was PBMCs or T cells enriched from blood (not recorded which). These receptor sequences come from a woman aged 40 to 50 who had been exposed to COVID-19.

This chain links TRBV18 with TRBJ1-1, with D possibly TRBD1 on 6 matching bases. Germline-derived CDR1 and CDR2 are KGHSH and LQKENI. The CDR3 runs to 11 residues. The ends were cut back, 7 bases at V and 5 bases at J, with 8 bases in the middle. The CDR3 DNA reads TGTGCCAGCTACGACAGGACTGAAGCTTTCTTT. This gives the protein CASYDRTEAFF.

This chain joins TRBV9 and TRBJ2-2; D uncertain. Germline CDR1 SGDLS, CDR2 YYNGEE. The CDR3 sequence is 17 residues long. Trimming took off 0 bases at V and 2 bases at J, with 14 bases between the two ends. In DNA form, the CDR3 reads TGTGCCAGCAGCGTAGGAACGGGTAGCCGAAACACCGGGGAGCTGTTTTTT. This encodes CASSVGTGSRNTGELFF.

J is TRBJ1-3 and V is TRBV5-6; 9 nucleotides line up with TRBD1. This CDR3 spans 15 amino acids. CDR1 and CDR2 (germline): SGHDT, YYEEEE. The trim removed 4 bases at V and 5 bases at J, leaving 7 bases unmatched. The CDR3 DNA follows: TGTGCCAGCAGCCTAACAGGGGGCGACCGAAACACCATATATTTT. Protein: CASSLTGGDRNTIYF.

This rearrangement joins TRBV9 to TRBJ2-3, with 14 bases identical to TRBD2. Trimming cost V 4 bases and J 9 bases; bases outside gene matches: 4. In germline, CDR1 is SGDLS, CDR2 YYNGEE. The CDR3 consists of 14 residues. CDR3 sequence: CASSPRTSGGTQYF. For the CDR3, the DNA is TGTGCCAGCAGCCCCCGGACTAGCGGGGGGACGCAGTATTTT.

V gene TRBV7-2 combines with J gene TRBJ2-7; 8 bases agree with TRBD1. CDR1 SGHTA and CDR2 FQGNSA come from the germline V gene. This CDR3 has 14 residues. Unmatched junction bases numbered 3, after V lost 3 bases and J lost 2 bases. CDR3 nucleotide sequence: TGTGCCAGCAGCTTCGGACAGGGACCCTACGAGCAGTACTTC. It specifies CASSFGQGPYEQYF.

The chain uses TRBV6-5 and TRBJ2-7; 9 bases agree with TRBD1. The CDR3 covers 13 residues. Looked up from germline, CDR1 is MNHEY and CDR2 is SVGAGI. Trimming removed 10 bases from V and 3 bases from J; junction bases left unmatched: 7. CDR3 coding DNA: TGTGCCACCCGGACAGGGGCCATCTACGAGCAGTACTTC. Residues: CATRTGAIYEQYF.

The rearrangement joins TRBV11-3 to TRBJ2-3, with a possible D match to TRBD2 (6 bases). V was pared by 1 base and J by 0 bases, with 8 bases between. CDR3 length: 15 amino acids. Germline V gives CDR1 SGHNT, CDR2 YENEEA. The CDR3 DNA sequence: TGTGCCAGCAGCTTAGTTGGGGGGAGCACAGATACGCAGTATTTT. It yields the protein CASSLVGGSTDTQYF. Full variable domain (outside the CDR3, taken from reference TRBV11-3 and TRBJ2-3): EAGVVQSPRYKIIEKKQPVAFWCNPISGHNTLYWYLQNLGQGPELLIRYENEEAVDDSQLPKDRFSAERLKGVDSTLKIQPAELGDSAVYLCASSLVGGSTDTQYFGPGTRLTVL.

Details on this clone: The sample contains more than one DNA sequence encoding this CDR3. This sequence joins TRBV10-3 and TRBJ1-6, with D unresolved. Germline V gene data show CDR1 as ENHRY and CDR2 as SYGVKD. The CDR3 runs to 13 residues. Deletions cut 4 bases from V and 7 bases from J, with 8 bases between. CDR3 in DNA: TGTGCCATCAGTGTCGGAGGAAATTCACCCCTCCACTTT. Its translation: CAISVGGNSPLHF.

This clone was observed at least ten times. CDR3 nucleotide sequence: TGCGCCAGCAGCCGTGCCGTCGCGGCGGGGGGAAATGAGCAGTTCTTC. Its protein product is CASSRAVAAGGNEQFF. This chain uses TRBV5-1 with TRBJ2-1; TRBD2 aligns across 8 bases. This CDR3 has 16 amino acids. V lost 4 bases and J lost 7; bases outside the gene matches: 13. Germline V CDR1 and CDR2: SGHRS, YFSETQ.

This clone was picked up many times. V is TRBV6-2 or TRBV6-3 and J is TRBJ2-7; D is perhaps TRBD2 (6 bases). The germline CDR1 and CDR2 sequences are MNHEY and SVGEGT. The V end lost 1 base, the J end lost 0 bases, and 13 bases lay between the germline ends. This CDR3 is built from 16 residues. The DNA of the CDR3 is TGTGCCAGCAGTTACTTGAGTAGCGGAGCCTCCTACGAGCAGTACTTC. Amino acid sequence: CASSYLSSGASYEQYF.

The CDR3 sequence is CASSPTQGGTGYGYTF. The CDR3 DNA sequence: TGTGCCAGCAGCCCCACCCAGGGGGGGACAGGGTATGGCTACACCTTC. The V and J genes are TRBV9 and TRBJ1-2, with TRBD1 matching over 9 bases. J lost 5 bases, V lost 4 bases, and 12 bases had no gene match. This CDR3 comprises 16 residues. CDR1 is SGDLS and CDR2 is YYNGEE in the germline V gene.

This chain joins TRBV7-9 and TRBJ1-2; 8 bases are shared with TRBD1. The CDR3 covers 13 residues. Trimming removed 0 bases from V and 6 bases from J; junction bases left unmatched: 0. Germline V CDR1 and CDR2: SEHNR, FQNEAQ (reference sequence). This CDR3 reads CASSLADRDGYTF. CDR3 DNA: TGTGCCAGCAGCTTAGCGGACAGGGATGGCTACACCTTC.

The V call is TRBV6-5, the J call TRBJ2-7; 11 bases line up with TRBD2. The CDR3 covers 14 residues. Germline V CDR1 and CDR2: MNHEY, SVGAGI. The V segment lost 5 bases and the J segment 4 bases; nucleotides outside the gene matches: 4. The CDR3 DNA reads as TGTGCCAGCAGTCTTAGCGGGGGGGCTTACGAGCAGTACTTC. Protein sequence: CASSLSGGAYEQYF.

This clone was seen a single time. DNA for the CDR3: TGTGCCAGCAGCTTAGATAAGGGGGCTTTTAGTGAAGCTTTCTTT. Translated, it gives CASSLDKGAFSEAFF. The V call is TRBV7-2, the J call TRBJ1-1, with 7 bases aligning to TRBD1. Germline CDR1 reads SGHTA; CDR2 reads FQGNSA. CDR3 length equals 15 residues. V lost 1 base to trimming and J lost 7 bases; unmatched junction nucleotides: 9. Based on the CDR3 plus reference TRBV7-2 and TRBJ1-1, the full variable domain is GAGVSQSPSNKVTEKGKDVELRCDPISGHTALYWYRQSLGQGLEFLIYFQGNSAPDKSGLPSDRFSAERTGGSVSTLTIQRTQQEDSAVYLCASSLDKGAFSEAFFGQGTRLTVV.

V gene TRBV28 combines with J gene TRBJ2-1; 15 nucleotides align to TRBD2. The germline gives CDR1 MDHEN, CDR2 SYDVKM. V shed 3 bases, J shed 10 bases, and the junction held 16 bases outside the gene matches. This CDR3 is built from 19 residues. CDR3 protein: CASSFFGTSGGMAFPEQFF. The CDR3 DNA is TGTGCCAGCAGTTTTTTCGGGACTAGCGGGGGGATGGCCTTTCCGGAGCAGTTCTTC.

This rearrangement joins TRBV4-2 to TRBJ1-1, with D possibly being TRBD1 (6 bases). Trimming took 3 bases from V and 2 from J, leaving 13 bases between them. The CDR3 runs to 15 residues. The germline gives CDR1 LGHNA, CDR2 YNFKEQ. The CDR3 here is CASSQSDSFNTEAFF. The CDR3 DNA reads TGTGCCAGCAGCCAGTCGGACAGCTTTAACACTGAAGCTTTCTTT.

About this clone itself: Different DNA sequences within this sample yield the same CDR3. CDR3 in amino acids: CASSVTASTEAFF. The CDR3 bases are TGTGCCAGCAGCGTAACCGCCAGCACTGAAGCTTTCTTT. The chain has TRBV9 and TRBJ1-1; no firm D call. The germline V gene encodes CDR1 SGDLS and CDR2 YYNGEE. The ends were cut back, 1 base at V and 4 bases at J, with 8 bases in the middle. The CDR3 totals 13 residues.

V and J are TRBV5-1 and TRBJ2-2; 11 positions agree with TRBD1. CDR3 length equals 16 residues. In germline, CDR1 is SGHRS, CDR2 YFSETQ. The V and J ends lost 4 bases and 5 bases, in that order; junction bases with no gene match: 7. As DNA, the CDR3 is TGCGCCAGCAGCCCGGCGGACAGGGGGCTGACCGGGGAGCTGTTTTTT. It encodes CASSPADRGLTGELFF.

The genes are TRBV6-5 and TRBJ2-7, with a weak D call TRBD1 (5 bases). The CDR3 is made up of 13 amino acids. Trimming pared 2 bases from V and 4 bases from J, leaving 9 bases between. CDR1 MNHEY and CDR2 SVGAGI come from the germline V gene. The CDR3 reads CASSYRQGYEQYF. As DNA, the CDR3 is TGTGCCAGCAGTTACAGGCAGGGTTACGAGCAGTACTTC.

J is TRBJ1-6 and V is TRBV9, with a tentative D call TRBD1 (6 bases). Trimming removed 3 bases at V and 6 bases at J, with 10 bases between. Germline V gene sequence: CDR1 SGDLS, CDR2 YYNGEE. The CDR3 runs 14 residues. CDR3 protein: CASSARGSNSPLHF. The CDR3 DNA reads as TGTGCCAGCAGCGCCAGGGGAAGTAATTCACCCCTCCACTTT.

The rearrangement joins TRBV5-4 to TRBJ2-7, with a weak D call TRBD2 (5 bases). Germline-derived CDR1 and CDR2 are SGHNT and YYREEE (reference sequence). The CDR3 sequence is 17 residues long. Trimming took off 3 bases at V and 1 base at J, with 20 bases between the two ends. CDR3 protein: CASSSGPLGRASYEQYF. For the CDR3, the DNA is TGTGCCAGCAGCTCCGGCCCCCTCGGGCGGGCTTCCTACGAGCAGTACTTC. The whole variable domain, filled in from reference TRBV5-4 and TRBJ2-7, reads ETGVTQSPTHLIKTRGQQVTLRCSSQSGHNTVSWYQQALGQGPQFIFQYYREEENGRGNFPPRFSGLQFPNYSSELNVNALELDDSALYLCASSSGPLGRASYEQYFGPGTRLTVT.

The CDR3 DNA sequence: TGTGCCAGCAGTACCGGGACAGGTTTCTCTGAAAAACTGTTTTTT. It codes for CASSTGTGFSEKLFF. This rearrangement joins TRBV2 to TRBJ1-4, with 8 bases identical to TRBD1. Germline CDR1 is SNHLY and CDR2 is FYNNEI. The CDR3 covers 15 residues. V shed 5 bases, J shed 7 bases, and the junction held 9 bases outside the gene matches.

The J gene is TRBJ1-1, the V gene TRBV19; 10 positions match TRBD1. Trimming at V came to 4 bases and at J to 1 base, leaving 3 bases not matched to a gene. From germline, CDR1 is LNHDA and CDR2 SQIVND (reference sequence). The CDR3 sequence is 15 residues long. The CDR3: CASSTRQGANTEAFF. As DNA, the CDR3 is TGTGCCAGTAGTACCCGACAGGGGGCGAACACTGAAGCTTTCTTT.